This is a list of T cell receptor beta chains from one sample in a study of shared T cell receptors in the human thymus. The data were produced by immunoSEQ multiplex PCR, yet TCRdb's version contains in-frame clones alone and is incomplete. The sample holds 640,000 or so clones, over 75% seen once. The data were also submitted as part of a second study, on human thymus T cells.

What was sequenced was thymocytes. The receptors here all came from a boy in the first two years of life with a congenital heart defect. The CDR3 runs from the conserved cysteine through the conserved F or W. D genes are given only for firm matches. Clone size appears in some rows only: once, few, many, or a class for an expanded clone.

TRBV4-1	TRBJ1-6	TRBD1	once	TGCGCCAGCAGCCAAGACGGACAGGGCGGAGGTTCACCCCTCCACTTT	CASSQDGQGGGSPLHF
TRBV9	TRBJ1-1	-	-	TGTGCCAGCAGCGTAGCTCATTCCAGGGTCCCCACTGAAGCTTTCTTT	CASSVAHSRVPTEAFF
TRBV5-4	TRBJ2-2	-	-	TGTGCCAGCAGCCCTGGACAGCCCACTCAAGGCGGGGAGCTGTTTTTT	CASSPGQPTQGGELFF
TRBV15	TRBJ1-2	-	-	TGTGCCACCAGCAGCGGGTATGAGGGTCGAGGCTACACCTTC	CATSSGYEGRGYTF
TRBV5-4	TRBJ2-3	TRBD2	-	TGTGCCAGCACCCATACTTTAGCGGGGGGGCGGGATACGCAGTATTTT	CASTHTLAGGRDTQYF
TRBV4-3	TRBJ1-4	-	-	TGCGCCAGCAGCCAAGGGACAGCGGTACATAATGAAAAACTGTTTTTT	CASSQGTAVHNEKLFF
TRBV7-9	TRBJ2-3	-	-	TGTGCCAGCAGCTTAGGTCCTAGGGGAACTAGCACAGATACGCAGTATTTT	CASSLGPRGTSTDTQYF
TRBV6-5	TRBJ2-2	TRBD1	-	TGTGCCAGCAGTTACTCTCAGGGGGCGACCGGGGAGCTGTTTTTT	CASSYSQGATGELFF
TRBV6-1	TRBJ2-7	-	-	TGTGCCAGCAGTTCGGGAAGACACTACGAGCAGTACTTC	CASSSGRHYEQYF
TRBV28	TRBJ1-1	TRBD1	-	TGTGCCAGCATAGCTAAGGGGGCGCAGAAGAACACTGAAGCTTTCTTT	CASIAKGAQKNTEAFF
TRBV6-1	TRBJ1-2	-	-	TGTGCCAGCAGTGGAGGGACTACCAATCCTCCTAACTATGGCTACACCTTC	CASSGGTTNPPNYGYTF
TRBV5-1	TRBJ2-7	-	-	TGCGCCAGCAGTTTGGGGAGCTCCTACGAGCAGTACTTC	CASSLGSSYEQYF
TRBV30	TRBJ2-7	TRBD1	-	TGTGCCTGGATTCCAGGGGGCAACGAGCAGTACTTC	CAWIPGGNEQYF
TRBV27	TRBJ2-7	TRBD2	once	TGTGCCAGCAGTTTACTTAGCGGGTCGACCGAGCAGTACTTC	CASSLLSGSTEQYF